This TCR beta chain derives from a study of Ad26.COV2.S vaccination and SARS-CoV-2 variants. Across the study: Once or twice, 56 days apart, Ad26.COV2.S was delivered intramuscularly. The study, taken as a whole, reports: The analyses of TCR breadth and depth may have understated the size of total T cell responses.

CDR3 size: 16 residues. The germline CDR1 and CDR2 sequences are MDHEN and SYDVKM. Trimming left V 6 bases short and J 4 bases short, with 21 bases between. Profiled with immunoSEQ multiplex PCR; TCRdb holds only in-frame clones, not every one. The table includes about 350,000 clones, 65% to 90% detected once. As concerns this clone: Its antigen remains unidentified.

Treatment noted: about 20 received Ad26.COV2.S at low or high dose, single or two shots; roughly five received placebo; per-sample allocation not given. On day 63 after the first injection, vaccine and placebo recipients gave samples. As its vector, the vaccine had Ad26, which expressed Wuhan-strain SARS-CoV-2 spike. The clonotype originates from a person aged 18-65 years who received the Ad26.COV2.S COVID-19 vaccine or a placebo. V is TRBV28 and J is TRBJ2-5, with D tentatively TRBD1 (6 bases). The specimen comprised peripheral blood, sampled in a trial of Ad26.COV2.S vaccine versus placebo. DNA for the CDR3: TGTGCCAGCAGCGAGTTCAGCAGGGGTGTATTAGAGACCCAGTACTTC. This sequence encodes CASSEFSRGVLETQYF.